This TCR beta chain was observed in a study of CD8+CD57+ T cells in acquired aplastic anemia. Study background: Healthy donors yielded 9 million to 14 million CD4+ cell reads on average.

According to the study, genomic DNA was the template for TCR beta VDJ and CDR3 profiling. TCRdb re-called the reads with MiXCR, one entry per CDR3 protein. Here the sample spans 190,000 or so distinct CDR3 sequences, roughly 55% being singletons. This receptor was taken from a human donor in good health. Sample: sorted CD4+, CD8+, or CD8+CD57+ T cells (not recorded which) from PBMCs.

The CDR3 reads CASTVAGNYEQYF. The CDR3 DNA is TGTGCCAGTACCGTAGCGGGGAACTACGAGCAGTACTTC. This sequence joins TRBV19 and TRBJ2-7; 8 nucleotides agree with TRBD2. CDR1 is LNHDA, CDR2 SQIVND, per germline (reference sequence). This CDR3 has 13 residues. J lost 3 bases, V lost 7 bases, and 5 bases had no gene match. The full variable domain, completed using reference TRBV19 and TRBJ2-7, is DGGITQSPKYLFRKEGQNVTLSCEQNLNHDAMYWYRQDPGQGLRLIYYSQIVNDFQKGDIAEGYSVSREKKESFPLTVTSAQKNPTAFYLCASTVAGNYEQYFGPGTRLTVT.